Shown below are 23 T cell receptor beta chains from a single sample sequenced in a study of CD8+CD57+ T cells in acquired aplastic anemia. TCR beta VDJ and CDR3 profiles were obtained from a genomic DNA template. Each CDR3 protein is one row after TCRdb ran MiXCR on the reads. The repertoire holds 170,000 or so distinct CDR3 sequences, with roughly 65% as singletons. CD8+CD57+ cell expansion had been shown by flow cytometry in patients chosen for sequencing. Sequencing input: sorted CD4+, CD8+, or CD8+CD57+ T cells (not recorded which) from PBMCs. These receptor sequences come from a human donor with aplastic anemia.

Only a few counts were recorded for this clonotype. The rearrangement links TRBV20-1 to TRBJ2-7, with TRBD2 matching over 8 bases. The CDR3 sequence is 15 residues long. Trimming cost V 0 bases and J 4 bases; bases outside gene matches: 8. The germline CDR1 and CDR2 sequences are DFQATT and SNEGSKA (reference sequence). The CDR3 here is CSARDPGGMGYEQYF. CDR3 bases: TGCAGTGCTAGAGACCCGGGGGGGATGGGGTACGAGCAGTACTTC.

For the CDR3, the DNA is TGTGCCAGCAAGGACGGGGACAGGGTCCACGAGCAGTACTTC. Protein: CASKDGDRVHEQYF. The genes are TRBV5-8 and TRBJ2-7; 9 bases agree with TRBD1. Per germline, CDR1 SGHTS and CDR2 YDEGEE. Trimming cost V 6 bases and J 5 bases; bases outside gene matches: 9. The CDR3 is 14 residues long.

The V call is TRBV27, the J call TRBJ1-1; perhaps TRBD1 as D (5 bases). Germline V gene sequence: CDR1 MNHEY, CDR2 SMNVEV (reference sequence). There are 13 residues in the CDR3. Trimming removed 9 bases at V and 0 bases at J, with 11 bases between. CDR3 DNA sequence: TGTGCCAGAAGTACAGGCCTGAACACTGAAGCTTTCTTT. It is translated as CARSTGLNTEAFF.

The V call is TRBV10-1, the J call TRBJ1-2, with TRBD1 as a possible D gene (6 bases). The V end was cut by 6 bases, the J end by 3 bases, with 14 bases between. This CDR3 contains 14 residues. CDR1 is WNHNN and CDR2 is SYGVQD in the germline V gene (reference sequence). CDR3 bases: TGCGCCAGCAGGGGGACAATACTAGACTATGGCTACACCTTC. Translated: CASRGTILDYGYTF.

At least ten counts were recorded for this clonotype. The genes are TRBV6-6 and TRBJ2-7; D is unresolved. Germline CDR1 MNHNY, CDR2 SVGAGI (reference sequence). This CDR3 region has 13 residues. V dropped 1 base and J dropped 3 bases, with 7 bases sitting between them. CDR3 region: CASSYWTLYEQYF. In DNA, the CDR3 is TGTGCCAGCAGTTACTGGACCCTCTACGAGCAGTACTTC.

The chain joins TRBV12-5 to TRBJ2-5, with 11 bases matching TRBD2. J gave up 7 bases and V 2 bases, and 3 bases lay outside the gene matches. The CDR3 extends over 14 amino acids. Germline loops: CDR1 LGHNT, CDR2 FRNRAP. The CDR3: CASGLTSGSGTQYF. CDR3 nucleotide sequence: TGTGCTAGTGGTTTGACTAGCGGGAGTGGGACCCAGTACTTC.

The V gene is TRBV5-1, the J gene TRBJ1-1; D not certain. In germline, CDR1 is SGHRS, CDR2 YFSETQ. V was cut by 4 bases and J by 6 bases, with 10 bases left in between. The CDR3 length is 12 residues. Written as DNA, the CDR3 is TGCGCCAGCAGCCCTAGCGGGCCTGAAGCTTTCTTT. Translating it yields CASSPSGPEAFF. Based on the CDR3 plus reference TRBV5-1 and TRBJ1-1, the full variable domain is KAGVTQTPRYLIKTRGQQVTLSCSPISGHRSVSWYQQTPGQGLQFLFEYFSETQRNKGNFPGRFSGRQFSNSRSEMNVSTLELGDSALYLCASSPSGPEAFFGQGTRLTVV.

The chain has TRBV29-1 and TRBJ2-3; 7 bases line up with TRBD1. Germline CDR1 SQVTM, CDR2 ANQGSEA. The CDR3 spans 12 residues. Losses at the gene ends were 7 bases for V and 5 bases for J; bases not matched to a gene: 6. The CDR3 is CSANHRGDTQYF. CDR3 sequence (DNA): TGCAGCGCTAACCACAGGGGAGATACGCAGTATTTT.

This clonotype occurred many times. The V call is TRBV6-5, the J call TRBJ1-1; D uncertain. The CDR3 runs 14 residues. The germline gives CDR1 MNHEY, CDR2 SVGAGI. Deletions cut 1 base from V and 2 bases from J, with 8 bases between. The CDR3 DNA reads TGTGCCAGCAGTTACTTCTACAGTAACACTGAAGCTTTCTTT. Protein product: CASSYFYSNTEAFF.

Of note for this clonotype: A much larger clone lies a single base off, so this may be a read error. CDR3 residues: CASSYGPRMNTEVFF. CDR3 nucleotide sequence: TGTGCCAGCAGTTACGGGCCTCGCATGAACACTGAAGTTTTCTTT. This chain links TRBV6-5 with TRBJ1-1; D is unclear. The germline gives CDR1 MNHEY, CDR2 SVGAGI. This CDR3 has 15 residues.

This clonotype was seen a handful of times. This sequence joins TRBV15 and TRBJ1-2; 8 nucleotides match TRBD1. The J segment lost 2 bases and the V segment lost 2 bases, leaving 4 bases of the junction unmatched. The CDR3 totals 15 residues. The germline gives CDR1 LNHNV, CDR2 YYDKDF (reference sequence). CDR3 protein: CATSRPRTGNYGYTF. As DNA, the CDR3 is TGTGCCACCAGCAGACCCCGGACAGGGAACTATGGCTACACCTTC.

A few counts support this clonotype. The chain uses TRBV5-1 and TRBJ2-7, with D perhaps matching TRBD2 (5 bases). This CDR3 is built from 15 residues. Germline V gene lookup returns CDR1 SGHRS and CDR2 YFSETQ. The V end lost 0 bases, the J end lost 1 base, and 11 bases lay between the germline ends. CDR3 nucleotides: TGCGCCAGCAGCTTGGCTCCTAGCTCATCCTACGAGCAGTACTTC. As protein: CASSLAPSSSYEQYF.

This clonotype was recorded only once. J is TRBJ1-2 and V is TRBV6-1; 8 bases map to TRBD1. V was clipped by 5 bases and J by 2 bases; unmatched bases: 13. Germline V gene sequence: CDR1 MNHNS, CDR2 SASEGT. This CDR3 comprises 17 residues. The CDR3 spells CASSRTGIAELNYGYTF. The DNA of the CDR3 is TGTGCCAGCAGTAGGACAGGGATCGCTGAGCTGAACTATGGCTACACCTTC.

This clonotype was observed at least ten times. As DNA, the CDR3 is TGCGCCAGCAGCCAAGGTCCAGCCCGCTATGGCTACACCTTC. It encodes CASSQGPARYGYTF. The rearrangement uses TRBV4-1 and TRBJ1-2; D unresolved. V dropped 1 base and J dropped 4 bases, with 10 bases sitting between them. This CDR3 has 14 residues. Germline loops: CDR1 MGHRA, CDR2 YSYEKL.

The V and J genes are TRBV6-5 and TRBJ1-5; no clear D. Per germline, CDR1 MNHEY and CDR2 SVGAGI. The CDR3 covers 16 residues. V was pared by 6 bases and J by 0 bases, with 15 bases between. CDR3 sequence (DNA): TGTGCCAGCAGCAAAAGATCGAGTCTTAGCAATCAGCCCCAGCATTTT. It encodes CASSKRSSLSNQPQHF.

Comment on this clonotype: At one end the junction does not follow the germline gene, possibly because of a read error. The V call is TRBV2, the J call TRBJ2-7; the D gene is possibly TRBD2 (6 bases). Germline CDR1 reads SNHLY; CDR2 reads FYNNEI. CDR3 length: 14 amino acids. CDR3 nucleotide sequence: TGTGCCAGCAGCCACGCGGGACTGCCCTACGAGCAGTACTTT. Translated, it gives CASSHAGLPYEQYF. Using reference TRBV2 and TRBJ2-7 for the parts outside the CDR3, the full variable domain is EPEVTQTPSHQVTQMGQEVILRCVPISNHLYFYWYRQILGQKVEFLVSFYNNEISEKSEIFDDQFSVERPDGSNFTLKIRSTKLEDSAMYFCASSHAGLPYEQYFGPGTRLTVT.

This chain connects TRBV10-3 to TRBJ2-3; D remains ambiguous. Germline V gives CDR1 ENHRY, CDR2 SYGVKD. The CDR3 length is 13 residues. Trimming removed 7 bases at V and 0 bases at J, with 8 bases between. The CDR3 reads CAIKASSTDTQYF. The CDR3 DNA reads as TGTGCCATCAAAGCCTCCAGCACAGATACGCAGTATTTT.

The table lists this clonotype with many counts. CDR3 sequence (DNA): TGTGCCAGCAGTGATGGGAGGGGTGCCGAGCTAGGCTACACCTTC. Residues: CASSDGRGAELGYTF. This chain links TRBV6-1 with TRBJ1-2; D possibly corresponds to TRBD1 (5 bases). V lost 3 bases and J lost 8, with 19 bases in between. The CDR3 contains 15 residues. Germline CDR1 is MNHNS and CDR2 is SASEGT.

A single count supports this clonotype. This chain links TRBV5-1 with TRBJ1-6; 8 nucleotides agree with TRBD1. J was trimmed by 7 bases and V by 2 bases; bases with no gene match: 2. This CDR3 has 14 residues. CDR1 and CDR2 from the germline V gene are SGHRS and YFSETQ. CDR3 amino acids: CASSLWTGNSPLHF. CDR3 nucleotides: TGCGCCAGCAGCTTATGGACAGGGAATTCACCCCTCCACTTT.

The sample holds a few counts of this clonotype. The chain links TRBV30 to TRBJ1-6, with 9 bases identical to TRBD1. Trimming took 2 bases from V and 8 from J; bases not matched to a gene: 13. Per germline, CDR1 GTSNPN and CDR2 SVGIG (reference sequence). The CDR3 has 17 amino acids. The CDR3: CAWSRALPTGGDSPLHF. The CDR3 DNA follows: TGTGCCTGGAGTAGGGCCCTTCCGACAGGGGGGGATTCACCCCTCCACTTT. The variable domain in full, completed from reference TRBV30 and TRBJ1-6, reads SQTIHQWPATLVQPVGSPLSLECTVEGTSNPNLYWYRQAAGRGLQLLFYSVGIGQISSEVPQNLSASRPQDRQFILSSKKLLLSDSGFYLCAWSRALPTGGDSPLHFGNGTRLTVT.

On this clonotype itself: This may arise from a read error, as a much more abundant clone is one base away. This chain joins TRBV7-8 and TRBJ2-2; a possible D gene is TRBD1 (5 bases). This CDR3 has 13 residues. With 2 bases removed from V and 6 bases from J, the gap between germline ends came to 7 bases. Germline V gene data show CDR1 as SGHVS and CDR2 as FQNEAQ. The CDR3 loop reads CASSLIGAGELFF. The DNA of the CDR3 is TGTGCCAGCAGCTTAATAGGGGCCGGGGAGCTGTTTTTT. Full variable domain (outside the CDR3, taken from reference TRBV7-8 and TRBJ2-2): GAGVSQSPRYKVAKRGQDVALRCDPISGHVSLFWYQQALGQGPEFLTYFQNEAQLDKSGLPSDRFFAERPEGSVSTLKIQRTQQEDSAVYLCASSLIGAGELFFGEGSRLTVL.

This chain uses TRBV7-9 with TRBJ2-7; 11 positions match TRBD1. The CDR3 is made up of 15 amino acids. Losses at the gene ends were 5 bases for V and 2 bases for J; bases not matched to a gene: 5. Looked up from germline, CDR1 is SEHNR and CDR2 is FQNEAQ (reference sequence). The CDR3 loop is CASSPGQGDPYEQYF. The CDR3 DNA is TGTGCCAGCAGCCCGGGACAGGGGGATCCCTACGAGCAGTACTTC.

The chain carries TRBV7-2 and TRBJ1-1, with D unclear. Germline CDR1 and CDR2: SGHTA and FQGNSA. The CDR3 extends over 12 amino acids. Trimming took off 7 bases at V and 5 bases at J, with 11 bases between the two ends. The CDR3 reads CASITRGTEAFF. DNA of the CDR3: TGTGCCAGCATCACCCGCGGAACTGAAGCTTTCTTT. The complete variable domain, with remaining parts taken from reference TRBV7-2 and TRBJ1-1, reads GAGVSQSPSNKVTEKGKDVELRCDPISGHTALYWYRQSLGQGLEFLIYFQGNSAPDKSGLPSDRFSAERTGGSVSTLTIQRTQQEDSAVYLCASITRGTEAFFGQGTRLTVV.